This T cell receptor beta chain was recovered during a study of blood T cell repertoires in COVID-19. Study as a whole: Donors in the United States, Italy and Spain gave samples during acute or convalescent COVID-19. T cells, B-cell-depleted T cells, or PBMCs supplied cDNA or gDNA.

Original processing methods: Amplification of reference gene primers provided the estimated nucleated cell counts. TCRdb keeps only in-frame clones here, not all; method: immunoSEQ multiplex PCR. D and trimming were read from the DNA, whereas the V and J calls and clone size are those reported in that table. The sample includes about 53,000 clones, approximately 90% seen only once; the top ten take around 4%. From germline, CDR1 is KGHDR and CDR2 SFDVKD. V shed 3 bases, J shed 2 bases, and the junction held 7 bases outside the gene matches. CDR3 size: 16 residues. The chain uses TRBV24-1 and TRBJ2-7; TRBD1 agrees at 9 bases. This TCR was sampled from a man over 45 with acute or convalescent COVID-19. Sequencing used peripheral blood. The DNA for the CDR3 is TGTGCCACCAGTGATCGGACAGGGGAGGTCCCCTACGAGCAGTACTTC. It translates to CATSDRTGEVPYEQYF.